This T cell receptor (beta chain) is drawn from a study of response to subunit inactivated influenza vaccine. TCRdb analysed the RT-PCR reads with MiXCR anew, one entry per CDR3 protein. The table has under 750,000 distinct CDR3 sequences, about 10% seen once. Findings of the study overall: Few additional T cells are recruited per seasonal influenza vaccination, authors suggested.

The CDR3 has 15 residues. The junction had 3 bases not matched to a gene; V was cut back by 4 bases and J by 5 bases. Germline V gene data show CDR1 as SNHLY and CDR2 as FYNNEI. Comments on this clonotype: Its antigen is unknown.

The receptor comes from a man between 45 and 60 years old who received an inactivated influenza vaccine. The rearrangement links TRBV2 to TRBJ2-2; 11 nucleotides agree with TRBD2. This specimen was PBMCs from blood, taken on the day of vaccination. In DNA, the CDR3 is TGTGCCAGCAGTGTCGGGACTAGCGGAACCGGGGAGCTGTTTTTT. Its translation: CASSVGTSGTGELFF.